A selection of T cell receptor beta chains follows, all from one sample in a study of blood T cell repertoires in COVID-19. The method was immunoSEQ multiplex PCR; TCRdb's version includes in-frame clones alone and lacks a portion of them. The sample holds roughly 100,000 clones; 82% are singletons and the top ten take 15%. Material: peripheral blood. These receptors were obtained from a woman older than 75 with acute or convalescent COVID-19. The CDR3 runs from the conserved cysteine through the conserved F or W. D genes are given only for firm matches. Clone size is shown for a subset of rows, as once, few, many or a class of expanded clone.

clone_size: -
v_call: TRBV5-1
d_call: TRBD2
j_call: TRBJ2-7
cdr3_aa: CASSQGRTGSGYEQYF
cdr3_nt: TGCGCCAGCAGCCAGGGCCGTACGGGTAGCGGGTACGAGCAGTACTTC

clone_size: -
v_call: TRBV19
d_call: TRBD2
j_call: TRBJ2-1
cdr3_aa: CASSMASGTAHEQFF
cdr3_nt: TGTGCCAGTAGTATGGCTAGCGGGACTGCCCATGAGCAGTTCTTC

clone_size: -
v_call: TRBV2
d_call: -
j_call: TRBJ1-3
cdr3_aa: CASSEASVRNGNTIYF
cdr3_nt: TGTGCCAGCAGTGAAGCGTCGGTGCGAAACGGAAACACCATATATTTT

clone_size: once
v_call: TRBV6-6
d_call: TRBD1
j_call: TRBJ2-5
cdr3_aa: CASRNTGGATQYF
cdr3_nt: TGTGCCAGCAGAAACACAGGGGGAGCGACCCAGTACTTC

clone_size: -
v_call: TRBV19
d_call: -
j_call: TRBJ2-3
cdr3_aa: CASSISLFVDTQYF
cdr3_nt: TGTGCCAGTAGTATATCTCTCTTTGTAGATACGCAGTATTTT

clone_size: -
v_call: TRBV6-5
d_call: -
j_call: TRBJ2-7
cdr3_aa: CASKMDTSPYEQYF
cdr3_nt: TGTGCCAGTAAAATGGACACTTCTCCCTACGAGCAGTACTTC

clone_size: many
v_call: TRBV19
d_call: -
j_call: TRBJ1-6
cdr3_aa: CASSITLPGSRTNSPLHF
cdr3_nt: TGTGCCAGTAGTATAACCTTACCGGGATCCAGAACGAATTCACCCCTCCACTTT

clone_size: once
v_call: TRBV15
d_call: -
j_call: TRBJ1-3
cdr3_aa: CATSRDRVGGGRGNTIYF
cdr3_nt: TGTGCCACCAGCAGAGATAGAGTCGGCGGGGGAAGAGGAAACACCATATATTTT

clone_size: -
v_call: TRBV27
d_call: TRBD1
j_call: TRBJ1-3
cdr3_aa: CASSPQGVTGNTIYF
cdr3_nt: TGTGCCAGCAGCCCCCAGGGGGTCACTGGAAACACCATATATTTT

clone_size: -
v_call: TRBV27
d_call: -
j_call: TRBJ2-1
cdr3_aa: CATAGADTWDDEQFF
cdr3_nt: TGTGCCACTGCGGGGGCAGACACCTGGGACGATGAGCAGTTCTTC

clone_size: -
v_call: TRBV9
d_call: -
j_call: TRBJ1-6
cdr3_aa: CASSVVGAPNSPLHF
cdr3_nt: TGTGCCAGCAGCGTAGTGGGGGCTCCTAATTCACCCCTCCACTTT

clone_size: -
v_call: TRBV24-1
d_call: -
j_call: TRBJ2-3
cdr3_aa: CATSDRQGRADTQYF
cdr3_nt: TGTGCCACCAGTGATAGACAGGGGAGGGCAGATACGCAGTATTTT

clone_size: -
v_call: TRBV9
d_call: -
j_call: TRBJ2-1
cdr3_aa: CASSVVTGSDEQFF
cdr3_nt: TGTGCCAGCAGCGTAGTCACGGGAAGCGATGAGCAGTTCTTC

clone_size: many
v_call: TRBV7-8
d_call: -
j_call: TRBJ2-2
cdr3_aa: CASSPREGRPIAFNTGELFF
cdr3_nt: TGTGCCAGCAGCCCCAGGGAAGGACGCCCCATTGCCTTCAACACCGGGGAGCTGTTTTTT

clone_size: -
v_call: TRBV12-2
d_call: -
j_call: TRBJ2-5
cdr3_aa: CASRLFGIREPLSPSQETQYF
cdr3_nt: TGTGCAAGTCGCTTATTTGGTATCAGGGAACCCCTGAGCCCTTCCCAAGAGACCCAGTACTTC

clone_size: -
v_call: TRBV7-2
d_call: TRBD2
j_call: TRBJ2-1
cdr3_aa: CASSLVAGGELEQFF
cdr3_nt: TGTGCCAGCAGCTTAGTAGCGGGCGGAGAGTTGGAACAGTTCTTC